These 11 T cell receptor beta chains were sequenced from one sample in a study of shared clonotypes between healthy human individuals. Clones were sequenced by immunoSEQ multiplex PCR, and TCRdb holds only the in-frame ones, with some missing. Here the sample spans fewer than 1.4 million clones, 75% to 85% being singletons. Source material: memory CD4+ T cells from PBMCs. The subset: CD45RA-negative fraction. All receptors derive from a man between 18 and 35 years old in good health. Some clones in this sample may be carry-over from other donors' samples.

On this clone itself: Mismatch with germline at one junction end may stem from a read error. The chain employs TRBV6-5 and TRBJ2-7; 8 nucleotides match TRBD1. Germline CDR1 is MNHEY and CDR2 is SVGAGI. CDR3 length: 15 residues. CDR3 sequence reads: CASSSGQGWGHEQCF. CDR3 nucleotides: TGTGCCAGCAGTTCCGGACAGGGTTGGGGCCACGAGCAGTGCTTC.

This clone occurred a few times. The V and J genes are TRBV5-3 and TRBJ2-3; 12 bases map to TRBD2. TRBV5-3 is annotated as an ORF whose role is uncertain. This CDR3 region has 20 residues. V lost 3 bases to trimming and J lost 0 bases; unmatched junction nucleotides: 14. The CDR3 loop reads CARSWTRFKTSGRSTDTQYF. The CDR3 nucleotides read TGTGCCAGAAGCTGGACGCGGTTCAAGACTAGCGGGAGAAGCACAGATACGCAGTATTTT.

This clone was recorded only once. This chain joins TRBV12-5 and TRBJ2-5; D uncertain. V lost 6 bases to trimming and J lost 4 bases, with 9 bases between them. This CDR3 comprises 12 residues. Germline V gives CDR1 LGHNT, CDR2 FRNRAP. The CDR3 spells CASGSTAETQYF. CDR3 nucleotide sequence: TGTGCTAGTGGCTCCACTGCAGAGACCCAGTACTTC.

CDR3 nucleotides: TGTGCCAGCAGTTTTGGGTATTCAAGCTATCAGCCCCAGCATTTT. It codes for CASSFGYSSYQPQHF. The chain couples TRBV27 to TRBJ1-5; D unresolved. The CDR3 has 15 amino acids. Germline CDR1 reads MNHEY; CDR2 reads SMNVEV (reference sequence). V was clipped by 3 bases and J by 5 bases, with 14 bases between them.

This rearrangement joins TRBV6-1 to TRBJ1-2, with TRBD1 matching 7 bases. This CDR3 has 14 amino acids. V trimming: 4 bases; J trimming: 7 bases; junction bases outside the gene matches: 9. Germline V gives CDR1 MNHNS, CDR2 SASEGT. In DNA form, the CDR3 reads TGTGCCAGCAGTGGACTCAGGGGGGGTAGTGGCTACACCTTC. As protein: CASSGLRGGSGYTF.

The V and J genes are TRBV6-1 and TRBJ2-3; TRBD2 matches at 11 bases. V gave up 3 bases and J gave up 3 bases; unmatched junction bases: 8. This CDR3 has 17 residues. Germline loops: CDR1 MNHNS, CDR2 SASEGT. CDR3 protein: CASSDDLASGRTDTQYF. The CDR3 coding sequence is TGTGCCAGCAGTGACGATTTGGCTAGCGGGAGGACAGATACGCAGTATTTT.

The chain has TRBV6-1 and TRBJ2-1; 9 bases are a match to TRBD2. Germline values: CDR1 MNHNS, CDR2 SASEGT. The V gene end was trimmed by 7 bases and the J gene end by 8 bases; junction bases not matched to a gene: 12. The CDR3 consists of 15 residues. CDR3 coding DNA: TGTGCCAGCATCAACCGTCCCGGGACTAGCTATGAGCAGTTCTTC. It specifies CASINRPGTSYEQFF.

On this clone itself: The sample contains more than one DNA sequence encoding this CDR3. The genes are TRBV2 and TRBJ1-5; TRBD1 is a possible D gene (5 bases). The germline CDR1 and CDR2 sequences are SNHLY and FYNNEI. V dropped 4 bases and J dropped 1 base, with 11 bases sitting between them. The CDR3 length is 15 residues. This chain's CDR3 is CASSGDSLSNQPQHF. Here the CDR3 DNA reads TGTGCCAGCAGTGGCGACAGTTTAAGCAATCAGCCCCAGCATTTT. The complete variable domain, with remaining parts taken from reference TRBV2 and TRBJ1-5, reads EPEVTQTPSHQVTQMGQEVILRCVPISNHLYFYWYRQILGQKVEFLVSFYNNEISEKSEIFDDQFSVERPDGSNFTLKIRSTKLEDSAMYFCASSGDSLSNQPQHFGDGTRLSIL.

A few counts support this clone. The CDR3 protein is CSGDRANTEAFF. CDR3 bases: TGCAGCGGGGACAGGGCGAACACTGAAGCTTTCTTT. The chain has TRBV29-1 and TRBJ1-1; TRBD1 agrees at 9 bases. The CDR3 contains 12 residues. Germline V lookup: CDR1 SQVTM, CDR2 ANQGSEA. V shed 7 bases, J shed 1 base, and the junction held 1 base outside the gene matches.

The chain carries TRBV7-8 and TRBJ1-5; D ambiguous. With 2 bases removed from V and 6 bases from J, the gap between germline ends came to 17 bases. Germline V lookup: CDR1 SGHVS, CDR2 FQNEAQ. This CDR3 has 16 amino acids. CDR3 sequence: CASSLYGVEVSQPQHF. Written as DNA, the CDR3 is TGTGCCAGCAGCTTATACGGTGTGGAGGTCAGTCAGCCCCAGCATTTT.

In its sample, this clone was seen a few times. The sample holds other DNA sequences that translate to the same CDR3. The chain carries TRBV6-1 and TRBJ2-7; D is unresolved. Germline V CDR1 and CDR2: MNHNS, SASEGT. The CDR3 is 12 residues long. Trimming pared 6 bases from V and 0 bases from J, leaving 6 bases between. The CDR3 DNA sequence: TGTGCCAGCAGGGCGGACTCCTACGAGCAGTACTTC. It translates to CASRADSYEQYF.